These 25 T cell receptor beta chains were sequenced from one sample in a study of CD8 T cells in Susac syndrome. Random hexamers were used to reverse transcribe the RNA input (roughly 0.5 to 1 ug). TCRdb reprocessed the immunoSEQ multiplex PCR reads with MiXCR, giving one entry per CDR3 protein. In the table there are 55,000 to 70,000 distinct CDR3 sequences, approximately 95% of which are singletons. Sequenced input: CD8+ T cells from PBMCs. The receptors come from a human donor in good health.

In DNA, the CDR3 is TGTGCCAGCAGTGATCTAGGGGCAGGGACTGAAGCTTTCTTT. This encodes CASSDLGAGTEAFF. V and J are TRBV6-1 and TRBJ1-1, with D perhaps TRBD1 (5 bases). The V gene's germline CDR1 is MNHNS and CDR2 SASEGT. The CDR3 runs to 14 residues. V was clipped by 3 bases and J by 5 bases, with 13 bases between them.

This chain uses TRBV23-1 with TRBJ1-3, with D possibly being TRBD1 (6 bases). TRBV23-1 is given ORF status, its function remaining uncertain. Trimming took 8 bases from V and 0 from J, leaving 23 bases between them. The CDR3 has 18 amino acids. CDR3 DNA sequence: TGCGCCAGCCCACGGGCGACAGGCGATGCCTTCTCTGGAAACACCATATATTTT. This codes for CASPRATGDAFSGNTIYF.

This chain joins TRBV12-3 or TRBV12-4 and TRBJ2-3; unclear D gene. The ends were cut back, 1 base at V and 0 bases at J, with 5 bases in the middle. There are 14 residues in the CDR3. The CDR3 is CASSLVGSTDTQYF. CDR3 DNA sequence: TGTGCCAGCAGTTTAGTTGGCAGCACAGATACGCAGTATTTT.

V usage is TRBV25-1 and J usage is TRBJ1-5; the D gene is possibly TRBD1 (5 bases). The CDR3 is made up of 8 amino acids. Germline V lookup: CDR1 MGHDK, CDR2 SYGVNS. V was trimmed by 6 bases and J by 15 bases, leaving 6 bases between them. The CDR3 coding sequence is TGTGCCAGCAGGAGGGGGCATTTT. Translating it yields CASRRGHF.

The CDR3 bases are TGCAGCGTTAGGGGTGGCAGGACCAATGAGCAGTTCTTC. It specifies CSVRGGRTNEQFF. The chain has TRBV29-1 and TRBJ2-1, with D maybe TRBD1 (5 bases). Looked up from germline, CDR1 is SQVTM and CDR2 is ANQGSEA. The CDR3 spans 13 residues. With 5 bases removed from V and 6 bases from J, the gap between germline ends came to 14 bases.

The chain carries TRBV28 and TRBJ1-1, with unresolved D. The V and J ends lost 10 bases and 0 bases respectively, with 12 bases between them. In germline, CDR1 is MDHEN, CDR2 SYDVKM. This CDR3 has 13 amino acids. CDR3 in amino acids: CAILPGLNTEAFF. CDR3 nucleotide sequence: TGTGCCATCCTACCCGGGCTGAACACTGAAGCTTTCTTT.

This chain joins TRBV5-6 and TRBJ2-3; weak D call: TRBD1 (7 bases). CDR1 and CDR2 (germline): SGHDT, YYEEEE. Between the trimmed V and J ends, which lost 1 base and 0 bases, there was a span of 12 bases. The CDR3 has 16 residues. CDR3 sequence: CASSLPTGTSTDTQYF. The CDR3 coding sequence is TGTGCCAGCAGCTTGCCGACAGGGACTAGCACAGATACGCAGTATTTT. Together with reference TRBV5-6 and TRBJ2-3, the CDR3 gives the full variable domain: DAGVTQSPTHLIKTRGQQVTLRCSPKSGHDTVSWYQQALGQGPQFIFQYYEEEERQRGNFPDRFSGHQFPNYSSELNVNALLLGDSALYLCASSLPTGTSTDTQYFGPGTRLTVL.

The CDR3 DNA follows: TGTGCCAGTAGTATAGATCTACCTGGGACACAGACTAGCACAGATACGCAGTATTTT. It translates to CASSIDLPGTQTSTDTQYF. V is TRBV19 and J is TRBJ2-3; D might be TRBD1 (6 bases). The CDR3 sequence is 19 residues long. Germline V gives CDR1 LNHDA, CDR2 SQIVND (reference sequence). Trimming pared 0 bases from V and 0 bases from J, leaving 19 bases between.

The chain links TRBV4-1 to TRBJ2-1; no clear D gene. Trimming pared 2 bases from V and 5 bases from J, leaving 4 bases between. CDR3 size: 12 residues. Germline V CDR1 and CDR2: MGHRA, YSYEKL. The CDR3 loop is CASSQFNNEQFF. The CDR3 coding sequence is TGCGCCAGCAGCCAATTCAACAATGAGCAGTTCTTC.

CDR3 protein: CASSRQSEETQYF. CDR3 DNA: TGTGCCAGCAGTAGACAGTCCGAAGAGACCCAGTACTTC. This chain joins TRBV12-3 or TRBV12-4 and TRBJ2-5; tentative D call: TRBD1 (5 bases). V was trimmed by 5 bases and J by 3 bases, leaving 10 bases between them. The CDR3 spans 13 residues.

This rearrangement joins TRBV7-8 to TRBJ2-7; maybe TRBD1 (6 bases). The V end was cut by 1 base, the J end by 3 bases, with 10 bases between. The CDR3 is made up of 14 amino acids. CDR1 and CDR2 from the germline V gene are SGHVS and FQNEAQ. CDR3 sequence reads: CASSLDVRGYEQYF. DNA for the CDR3: TGTGCCAGCAGCTTAGATGTCAGGGGCTACGAGCAGTACTTC. Looking up the rest from reference TRBV7-8 and TRBJ2-7 gives the full variable domain: GAGVSQSPRYKVAKRGQDVALRCDPISGHVSLFWYQQALGQGPEFLTYFQNEAQLDKSGLPSDRFFAERPEGSVSTLKIQRTQQEDSAVYLCASSLDVRGYEQYFGPGTRLTVT.

This clonotype was picked up one time. The chain is built from TRBV6-1 and TRBJ1-4, with TRBD1 as a possible D gene (5 bases). The germline V gene has CDR1 MNHNS and CDR2 SASEGT. This CDR3 region has 16 residues. The V and J ends lost 2 bases and 1 base respectively, with 11 bases between them. Here the CDR3 DNA reads TGTGCCAGCAGTGAACTGGCAGGGCTAACTAATGAAAAACTGTTTTTT. Protein sequence: CASSELAGLTNEKLFF.

V gene TRBV6-1 combines with J gene TRBJ2-7; 9 nucleotides match TRBD1. V dropped 1 base and J dropped 5; count of bases not matched to a gene: 6. CDR1 and CDR2 from the germline V gene are MNHNS and SASEGT. The CDR3 is made up of 15 amino acids. Here the CDR3 reads CASSEEGQGGDEQYF. The CDR3 DNA reads as TGTGCCAGCAGTGAAGAGGGACAGGGAGGCGACGAGCAGTACTTC.

The V and J genes are TRBV3-1 and TRBJ1-2, with D tentatively TRBD1 (5 bases). Germline V gene data show CDR1 as LGHDT and CDR2 as YNNKEL (reference sequence). The CDR3 has 13 amino acids. The V and J ends lost 2 bases and 6 bases respectively, with 10 bases between them. As DNA, the CDR3 is TGTGCCAGCAGCCAACGGACGGGGGATGGCTACACCTTC. Translated: CASSQRTGDGYTF.

The rearrangement links TRBV29-1 to TRBJ2-1; maybe TRBD2 (6 bases). Looked up from germline, CDR1 is SQVTM and CDR2 is ANQGSEA. Trimming stripped 6 bases from V and 6 bases from J, with 15 bases between. CDR3 length equals 13 residues. The CDR3 region has the DNA TGCAGCGTGGAGGGGTTAGCGCTCAATGAGCAGTTCTTC. Its protein product is CSVEGLALNEQFF.

The chain links TRBV7-8 to TRBJ2-5; D unresolved. V was trimmed by 2 bases and J by 5 bases, leaving 9 bases between them. The length of the CDR3 is 13 residues. CDR1 and CDR2 from the germline V gene are SGHVS and FQNEAQ. CDR3 bases: TGTGCCAGCAGCTTATTCCGTGTGGAGACCCAGTACTTC. Its protein is CASSLFRVETQYF.

J is TRBJ1-3 and V is TRBV18, with D perhaps matching TRBD1 (6 bases). The CDR3 contains 15 residues. The V gene's germline CDR1 is KGHSH and CDR2 LQKENI. V was shortened by 9 bases and J by 4 bases, with 19 bases between the two germline ends. In DNA, the CDR3 is TGTGCCAGTCGGCCCCCAGGGGCCCAGGGAAACACCATATATTTT. It specifies CASRPPGAQGNTIYF.

J is TRBJ2-7 and V is TRBV6-2 or TRBV6-3, with 10 positions matching TRBD2. CDR3 length equals 14 residues. The V gene's germline CDR1 is MNHEY and CDR2 SVGEGT. After removal of 6 bases from V and 3 bases from J, the junction contained 5 bases not matched to a gene. The DNA for the CDR3 is TGTGCCAGCAGACTACTAGCGGGGATCTACGAGCAGTACTTC. It translates to CASRLLAGIYEQYF.

V usage is TRBV6-1 and J usage is TRBJ2-1; 11 bases are shared with TRBD1. This CDR3 is built from 16 residues. Trimming removed 6 bases from V and 5 bases from J; junction bases left unmatched: 9. Germline V gene data show CDR1 as MNHNS and CDR2 as SASEGT. CDR3 in DNA: TGTGCCAGCAGCCCCTGGGACAGGGGGTACAACAATGAGCAGTTCTTC. This encodes CASSPWDRGYNNEQFF.

This chain uses TRBV12-3 or TRBV12-4 with TRBJ2-2; 9 bases are a match to TRBD1. The trim removed 5 bases at V and 5 bases at J, leaving 6 bases unmatched. The CDR3 extends over 15 amino acids. Here the CDR3 reads CASSRRQGGTGELFF. DNA of the CDR3: TGTGCCAGCAGTCGAAGACAGGGGGGGACCGGGGAGCTGTTTTTT.

This clonotype was counted once. The chain links TRBV7-3 to TRBJ2-1; D possibly uses TRBD1 or TRBD2 (6 bases each). Germline V gene lookup returns CDR1 SGHTA and CDR2 FQGTGA. This CDR3 region has 14 residues. Trimming removed 5 bases from V and 8 bases from J, with 16 bases in between. This chain's CDR3 is CASSPWGRGDEQFF. CDR3 sequence (DNA): TGTGCCAGCAGCCCCTGGGGTAGGGGGGATGAGCAGTTCTTC. Variable domain in full (rest from reference TRBV7-3 and TRBJ2-1): GAGVSQTPSNKVTEKGKYVELRCDPISGHTALYWYRQSLGQGPEFLIYFQGTGAADDSGLPNDRFFAVRPEGSVSTLKIQRTERGDSAVYLCASSPWGRGDEQFFGPGTRLTVL.

This chain uses TRBV6-2 or TRBV6-3 with TRBJ2-3; no clear D gene. The CDR3 has 13 residues. In germline, CDR1 is MNHEY, CDR2 SVGEGT. Trimming removed 4 bases at V and 8 bases at J, with 13 bases between. Here the CDR3 DNA reads TGTGCCAGCAGTTTCGACTCGGCCCCTACGCAGTATTTT. This codes for CASSFDSAPTQYF.

The J gene is TRBJ2-7, the V gene TRBV4-3; D ambiguous. This CDR3 region has 15 residues. The V gene's germline CDR1 is LGHNA and CDR2 YSLEER. V was trimmed by 0 bases and J by 2 bases, leaving 11 bases between them. The DNA for the CDR3 is TGCGCCAGCAGCCAAGATCGAGATCCGGCCTACGAGCAGTACGTC. It specifies CASSQDRDPAYEQYV.

The chain links TRBV9 to TRBJ1-2; 9 bases match TRBD1. CDR1 is SGDLS, CDR2 YYNGEE, per germline. With V trimmed by 0 bases and J by 6 bases, 6 bases remained unmatched. CDR3 length: 15 amino acids. CDR3 sequence reads: CASSVDRDRAHGYTF. CDR3 in DNA: TGTGCCAGCAGCGTAGATCGGGACAGGGCTCATGGCTACACCTTC.

This rearrangement joins TRBV19 to TRBJ2-1; the D is unclear. The CDR3 consists of 13 residues. V lost 5 bases and J 5 bases, leaving 10 bases between the germline ends. The germline CDR1 and CDR2 sequences are LNHDA and SQIVND (reference sequence). The CDR3 nucleotides are TGTGCCAGTAGTTTGGTACGGGACAATGAGCAGTTCTTC. Its protein is CASSLVRDNEQFF.